These T cell receptor beta chains were read from a single sample in a study of T cells after yellow fever vaccination. TCRdb passed the 5' RACE reads through MiXCR, listing each CDR3 protein once. The sample lists 78,000 or so distinct CDR3 sequences, about 7.2% occurring once. Sequencing used CD8+ T cells sorted from PBMCs, obtained 9 to 10 days after the first yellow fever vaccination. The receptor set was obtained from a man younger than 30 who received the YFV17D yellow fever vaccine. Both conserved end residues are trimmed from each CDR3. The size of a clone is reported for some rows only, either as once, few or many, or as a class for expanded clones.

J gene: TRBJ2-7; V gene: TRBV12-3/TRBV12-4; CDR3 length: 12; clone size: .; CDR3 protein: ASRSQGYAYEQY
J gene: TRBJ2-3; V gene: TRBV6-1; CDR3 length: 12; clone size: .; CDR3 protein: ASRGSRATDTQY
J gene: TRBJ2-4; V gene: TRBV7-9; CDR3 length: 14; clone size: many; CDR3 protein: ASSPRTGRAKNIQY
J gene: TRBJ1-1; V gene: TRBV20-1; CDR3 length: 13; clone size: .; CDR3 protein: SAPRWREMNTEAF
J gene: TRBJ2-5; V gene: TRBV9; CDR3 length: 11; clone size: many; CDR3 protein: ASSPWGKETQY
J gene: TRBJ1-3; V gene: TRBV5-1; CDR3 length: 14; clone size: many; CDR3 protein: ASSLVGGDSGNTIY
J gene: TRBJ2-2; V gene: TRBV12-3/TRBV12-4; CDR3 length: 12; clone size: few; CDR3 protein: ASSFGTGGGELF
J gene: TRBJ2-2; V gene: TRBV4-3; CDR3 length: 12; clone size: many; CDR3 protein: ASSQDGSSGELF
J gene: TRBJ1-2; V gene: TRBV16; CDR3 length: 14; clone size: many; CDR3 protein: ASSQSGGAAPYGYT
J gene: TRBJ1-1; V gene: TRBV5-6; CDR3 length: 14; clone size: few; CDR3 protein: ASSLGTGTLLAEAF
J gene: TRBJ2-7; V gene: TRBV20-1; CDR3 length: 13; clone size: many; CDR3 protein: SARDLRGLAYEQY
J gene: TRBJ2-3; V gene: TRBV18; CDR3 length: 14; clone size: .; CDR3 protein: ASSRRGTGSTDTQY
J gene: TRBJ2-7; V gene: TRBV7-6; CDR3 length: 11; clone size: many; CDR3 protein: ASSFEGGDEQY
J gene: TRBJ2-7; V gene: TRBV9; CDR3 length: 12; clone size: many; CDR3 protein: ASSVAGLADEQY
J gene: TRBJ1-6; V gene: TRBV6-6; CDR3 length: 11; clone size: few; CDR3 protein: ATHLAGNSPLH
J gene: TRBJ2-2; V gene: TRBV6-6; CDR3 length: 11; clone size: many; CDR3 protein: ASSSYGTGELF
J gene: TRBJ1-5; V gene: TRBV19; CDR3 length: 13; clone size: .; CDR3 protein: ANSIIWKHSQPQH
J gene: TRBJ2-5; V gene: TRBV7-2; CDR3 length: 12; clone size: .; CDR3 protein: ASSLVAGTGTQY
J gene: TRBJ2-3; V gene: TRBV11-2; CDR3 length: 13; clone size: .; CDR3 protein: ASSPRALAMDTQY
J gene: TRBJ1-5; V gene: TRBV6-1; CDR3 length: 10; clone size: few; CDR3 protein: ASSGYNQPQH
J gene: TRBJ2-3; V gene: TRBV19; CDR3 length: 14; clone size: few; CDR3 protein: ASSISGGFGTDTQY
J gene: TRBJ2-2; V gene: TRBV6-5; CDR3 length: 13; clone size: many; CDR3 protein: ASSYSMSYTGELF
J gene: TRBJ1-2; V gene: TRBV12-3/TRBV12-4; CDR3 length: 12; clone size: .; CDR3 protein: ASSLVGGGYGYT
J gene: TRBJ2-6; V gene: TRBV6-1; CDR3 length: 16; clone size: many; CDR3 protein: ASMGYRGLASGANVLT
J gene: TRBJ2-2; V gene: TRBV7-9; CDR3 length: 14; clone size: few; CDR3 protein: ASSSDRLGNTGELF
J gene: TRBJ1-1; V gene: TRBV4-3; CDR3 length: 12; clone size: few; CDR3 protein: ASSQDVGGTEAF
J gene: TRBJ1-1; V gene: TRBV11-2; CDR3 length: 12; clone size: medium-sized; CDR3 protein: ASSLDRVYTEAF
J gene: TRBJ2-1; V gene: TRBV20-1; CDR3 length: 14; clone size: many; CDR3 protein: SARDLVTQSPNEQF
J gene: TRBJ1-4; V gene: TRBV9; CDR3 length: 15; clone size: few; CDR3 protein: ASSAGQGEVANEKLF
J gene: TRBJ2-1; V gene: TRBV27; CDR3 length: 14; clone size: many; CDR3 protein: ASSPLITSSYNEQF
J gene: TRBJ1-3; V gene: TRBV6-1; CDR3 length: 13; clone size: many; CDR3 protein: ASSRIGEPGNTIY
J gene: TRBJ2-1; V gene: TRBV12-5; CDR3 length: 12; clone size: many; CDR3 protein: ASAIAGGLNEQF
J gene: TRBJ1-6; V gene: TRBV5-1; CDR3 length: 12; clone size: many; CDR3 protein: ASSLGQGRTTLH
J gene: TRBJ1-4; V gene: TRBV11-2; CDR3 length: 11; clone size: .; CDR3 protein: ASSLEGFEKLF
J gene: TRBJ1-6; V gene: TRBV27; CDR3 length: 11; clone size: .; CDR3 protein: ASSISPISPLH
J gene: TRBJ2-5; V gene: TRBV7-9; CDR3 length: 9; clone size: .; CDR3 protein: ASSLREAQY
J gene: TRBJ2-1; V gene: TRBV4-2; CDR3 length: 10; clone size: many; CDR3 protein: ASSHPGAEQF
J gene: TRBJ1-3; V gene: TRBV7-9; CDR3 length: 9; clone size: many; CDR3 protein: ASSPGQGIY
J gene: TRBJ2-3; V gene: TRBV5-4; CDR3 length: 13; clone size: many; CDR3 protein: ASRVEWRSTDTQY
J gene: TRBJ2-2; V gene: TRBV12-3/TRBV12-4; CDR3 length: 12; clone size: many; CDR3 protein: ASSLGTITGELF
J gene: TRBJ2-7; V gene: TRBV29-1; CDR3 length: 11; clone size: many; CDR3 protein: SVVRTDGGEQY